This T cell receptor beta chain was retrieved from a study of blood T cell repertoires in COVID-19. Method: immunoSEQ multiplex PCR; TCRdb's copy keeps in-frame clones and lacks some. Of approximately 300,000 clones listed, roughly nine tenths were seen once; the top ten hold 2% to 2.5%. Trimming took off 1 base at V and 2 bases at J, with 14 bases between the two ends. CDR1 is SGHTA and CDR2 is FQGNSA in the germline V gene. The CDR3 runs 16 residues. The sequencing input was peripheral blood. The TCR sequence derives from a woman aged 50 to 60 who had recovered from COVID-19. The chain couples TRBV7-2 to TRBJ1-1; perhaps TRBD1 as D (6 bases). CDR3 in DNA: TGTGCCAGCAGCTTAGGTTCAGGGGTCCTTAACACTGAAGCTTTCTTT. Translating it yields CASSLGSGVLNTEAFF.